The next 18 T cell receptor beta chains were all read from a single sample in a study of control samples from healthy donors and cancer patients. Libraries were prepared by immunoSEQ multiplex PCR; TCRdb keeps only in-frame clonotypes and omits some of them. The table records tens of thousands of clones, about four fifths of them present only once. Sequencing input: blood. The origin of the receptors is a woman in her sixties in good health.

Only a few counts were recorded for this clone. The DNA for the CDR3 is TGTGCCAGCAGCGCCGCGCTAGCGGGGGGGCGAACAGATACGCAGTATTTT. It translates to CASSAALAGGRTDTQYF. The rearrangement links TRBV7-9 to TRBJ2-3, with 12 nucleotides matching TRBD2. V dropped 5 bases and J dropped 3; count of bases not matched to a gene: 9. This CDR3 contains 17 residues. Germline V gene lookup returns CDR1 SEHNR and CDR2 FQNEAQ (reference sequence).

The CDR3 protein is CASSKETRREMDPDTQYF. As DNA, the CDR3 is TGTGCCAGCAGCAAGGAGACCCGGCGGGAGATGGATCCAGATACGCAGTATTTT. The chain uses TRBV21-1 and TRBJ2-3; the table's D call, TRBD2, has no DNA check behind it. TRBV21-1 is a recognized pseudogene. The CDR3 totals 18 residues.

The chain employs TRBV27 and TRBJ2-2; D may correspond to TRBD1 or TRBD2 (5 bases each). The CDR3 loop spans 15 amino acids. V was cut by 3 bases and J by 5 bases, with 13 bases left in between. Per the germline V gene, CDR1 is MNHEY and CDR2 is SMNVEV (reference sequence). The CDR3 DNA reads as TGTGCCAGCAGTTTCCAGGGACGGCGAACCGGGGAGCTGTTTTTT. As protein: CASSFQGRRTGELFF.

This clone was found a few times. This rearrangement joins TRBV5-1 to TRBJ2-1; possible D gene TRBD2, 6 bases. Trimming cost V 0 bases and J 8 bases, with 21 bases left between them. The CDR3 has 17 residues. The germline gives CDR1 SGHRS, CDR2 YFSETQ. The CDR3 DNA reads TGCGCCAGCAGCTTGGGTACTGGGGCGGGAAGTGGACATGAGCAGTTCTTC. Translation gives CASSLGTGAGSGHEQFF.

The V and J genes are TRBV19 and TRBJ2-1; D unresolved. Germline CDR1 and CDR2: LNHDA and SQIVND (reference sequence). Deletions cut 5 bases from V and 5 bases from J, with 13 bases between. The CDR3 is 14 amino acids. Here the CDR3 reads CASSPPGANNEQFF. The CDR3 DNA reads TGTGCCAGTAGTCCCCCCGGAGCAAACAATGAGCAGTTCTTC.

The chain links TRBV27 to TRBJ1-5; no clear D. Germline CDR1 reads MNHEY; CDR2 reads SMNVEV (reference sequence). The V and J ends lost 2 bases and 5 bases respectively, with 13 bases between them. This CDR3 spans 15 amino acids. CDR3 nucleotide sequence: TGTGCCAGCAGTTTAGCATCATGGGGAGATCAGCCCCAGCATTTT. This sequence encodes CASSLASWGDQPQHF.

Here the CDR3 DNA reads TGTGCCAGCAGCCAAGATCGGGGAAGCAATCAGCCCCAGCATTTT. It is translated as CASSQDRGSNQPQHF. This rearrangement joins TRBV3-1 (or the pseudogene TRBV3-2) to TRBJ1-5; D remains unclear. Germline values: CDR1 LGHDT, CDR2 YNNKEL (reference sequence). CDR3 length: 15 amino acids. Trimming left V 0 bases short and J 1 base short, with 7 bases between.

This clone was seen many times. The chain links TRBV6-6 to TRBJ1-6, with unresolved D. Germline CDR1 and CDR2: MNHNY and SVGAGI (reference sequence). Trimming cost V 6 bases and J 2 bases, with 8 bases left between them. This CDR3 is 14 amino acids long. The CDR3 here is CASREGPYNSPLHF. Written as DNA, the CDR3 is TGTGCCAGCAGGGAGGGCCCCTATAATTCACCCCTCCACTTT.

The chain joins TRBV5-8 to TRBJ1-6; TRBD1 aligns across 9 bases. The CDR3 runs to 15 residues. CDR1 is SGHTS, CDR2 YDEGEE, per germline. V shed 4 bases and J 7 bases; nucleotides not matched to a gene: 6. DNA for the CDR3: TGTGCCAGCAGCCCGATGGACAGGGGAAATTCACCCCTCCACTTT. Translating it yields CASSPMDRGNSPLHF. Full variable domain (remainder filled in from reference TRBV5-8 and TRBJ1-6): EAGVTQSPTHLIKTRGQQATLRCSPISGHTSVYWYQQALGLGLQFLLWYDEGEERNRGNFPPRFSGRQFPNYSSELNVNALELEDSALYLCASSPMDRGNSPLHFGNGTRLTVT.

This clone was seen a few times. This chain connects TRBV7-9 to TRBJ1-1; D is perhaps TRBD1 (5 bases). The V and J ends lost 5 bases and 3 bases respectively, with 16 bases between them. Germline CDR1 and CDR2: SEHNR and FQNEAQ (reference sequence). The CDR3 consists of 15 residues. CDR3 in DNA: TGTGCCAGCAGCCCCCTGGCAGGGCCGTACACTGAAGCTTTCTTT. Translating it yields CASSPLAGPYTEAFF.

The chain carries TRBV28 and TRBJ1-6, with TRBD1 matching over 7 bases. CDR1 and CDR2 from the germline V gene are MDHEN and SYDVKM. This CDR3 is built from 15 residues. The V segment lost 3 bases and the J segment 10 bases; nucleotides outside the gene matches: 9. This CDR3 is CASSFRDRMGSPLHF. In nucleotides, the CDR3 is TGTGCCAGCAGTTTTCGGGACAGAATGGGATCACCCCTCCACTTT.

DNA of the CDR3: TGTGCCAGCAGCAAACAGGGGGCCGCGAACACTGAAGCTTTCTTT. It codes for CASSKQGAANTEAFF. The chain is built from TRBV3-1 (or the pseudogene TRBV3-2) and TRBJ1-1; 9 bases agree with TRBD1. The germline V gene has CDR1 LGHDT and CDR2 YNNKEL (reference sequence). J lost 1 base, V lost 5 bases, and 5 bases had no gene match. This CDR3 has 15 residues.

The chain carries TRBV25-1 and TRBJ2-1, with D possibly called TRBD1 or TRBD2 (5 bases each). The germline V gene encodes CDR1 MGHDK and CDR2 SYGVNS. The V gene lost 3 bases and the J gene lost 0 bases, with 9 bases spanning the gap. This CDR3 has 15 amino acids. This CDR3 reads CASSELGDSYNEQFF. DNA for the CDR3: TGTGCCAGCAGTGAGTTGGGGGACTCCTACAATGAGCAGTTCTTC.

The chain joins TRBV6-1 to TRBJ2-7; 10 nucleotides match TRBD1. This CDR3 is 14 amino acids long. Germline V gene lookup returns CDR1 MNHNS and CDR2 SASEGT. The J segment lost 6 bases and the V segment lost 1 base, leaving 3 bases of the junction unmatched. For the CDR3, the DNA is TGTGCCAGCAGTGAAGGACAGGGGGCTGGCGAGCAGTACTTC. It is translated as CASSEGQGAGEQYF.

The rearrangement links TRBV6-2 or TRBV6-3 to TRBJ2-7; 7 bases line up with TRBD1. This CDR3 contains 14 residues. With V trimmed by 2 bases and J by 4 bases, 5 bases remained unmatched. CDR1 MNHEY and CDR2 SVGEGT come from the germline V gene. CDR3 in amino acids: CASSYGDSGYEQYF. The CDR3 bases are TGTGCCAGCAGTTACGGGGACAGTGGATACGAGCAGTACTTC.

To note about this clone: The identical CDR3 is also encoded by other nucleotide sequences in the sample. The chain couples TRBV5-1 to TRBJ2-2, with 11 bases that match TRBD1. The CDR3 totals 15 residues. The V segment lost 4 bases and the J segment 3 bases; nucleotides outside the gene matches: 2. Looked up from germline, CDR1 is SGHRS and CDR2 is YFSETQ. The CDR3 DNA reads as TGCGCCAGCAGCCGGGGACAGGGGGACACCGGGGAGCTGTTTTTT. Its protein product is CASSRGQGDTGELFF.

The V and J genes are TRBV29-1 and TRBJ2-5; possibly TRBD1 for D (7 bases). Trimming cost V 5 bases and J 7 bases, with 11 bases left between them. This CDR3 contains 11 residues. Germline V gene data show CDR1 as SQVTM and CDR2 as ANQGSEA. CDR3 in amino acids: CSVRQGGTQYF. The DNA for the CDR3 is TGCAGCGTTCGACAGGGAGGGACCCAGTACTTC.

The chain employs TRBV7-2 and TRBJ2-3; D gene uncertain. V was shortened by 3 bases and J by 6 bases, with 10 bases between the two germline ends. Germline V gene lookup returns CDR1 SGHTA and CDR2 FQGNSA. The CDR3 has 13 residues. In DNA, the CDR3 is TGTGCCAGCAGCTTCTTTCCGGCGGATACGCAGTATTTT. It translates to CASSFFPADTQYF.